This T cell receptor (beta chain) was recorded in a study of tumor-infiltrating lymphocytes in primary liver carcinoma. Study-wide context: Sample yields, roughly 3.65 to 8 million productive TCRbeta reads, were similar across the tissue types. Study-level findings and limits: Tumor-adjacent and tumor-blood pairs shared less of their repertoires than tumor region pairs shared.

Synthesis of TCR beta cDNA was carried out from 500 ng total RNA with a constant-region primer. Three nested multiplex PCR rounds of slightly modified ARM-PCR generated TCR beta libraries. Two initial PCR rounds of about 10 cycles each paired TRBV1-TRBV30 forward primers with a C-beta reverse primer. TCRdb redid the calling of the multiplex PCR reads with MiXCR, one entry per CDR3 protein. The sample carries 90,000 to 150,000 distinct CDR3 sequences, approximately 68% recorded once. Between roughly 20 and 32 mg of unsorted bulk tissue served as the source from which RNA and DNA were co-extracted. The CDR3 covers 13 residues. V was pared by 2 bases and J by 7 bases, with 11 bases between. The germline V gene encodes CDR1 SNHLY and CDR2 FYNNEI. This clonotype was seen a few times. No antigen is known for it.

The chain recombines TRBV2 with TRBJ1-1; D remains ambiguous. Sequencing was carried out using tumor-adjacent normal liver tissue. The TCR sequence derives from an older woman with primary liver carcinoma and hepatitis B virus infection. CDR3 residues: CASSEQVADEAFF. The CDR3 nucleotides read TGTGCCAGCAGTGAACAGGTTGCGGATGAAGCTTTCTTT.